The 16 T cell receptor beta chains below come from one sample, sequenced in a study of early T cells in non-severe SARS-CoV-2 infection. TCRdb re-derived calls from the 5' RACE reads in MiXCR, one entry per CDR3 protein. The sample consists of about 66,000 distinct CDR3 sequences, roughly 10% of them appearing once. Input material: whole blood. These receptors were taken from an adult who was a healthcare worker with PCR-confirmed SARS-CoV-2 infection or an uninfected control (not recorded which).

Only one count was recorded for this clonotype. The chain links TRBV5-6 to TRBJ2-3; TRBD2 matches at 7 bases. Germline CDR1 reads SGHDT; CDR2 reads YYEEEE. The CDR3 totals 15 residues. With 4 bases clipped from V and 2 bases from J, the junction kept 7 bases outside the gene matches. In DNA form, the CDR3 reads TGTGCCAGCAGCCCCGGGAGGTTCCACACAGATACGCAGTATTTT. Translated: CASSPGRFHTDTQYF.

This clonotype was counted at least ten times. The chain carries TRBV20-1 and TRBJ2-2; 13 bases match TRBD2. The CDR3 length is 15 residues. Per the germline V gene, CDR1 is DFQATT and CDR2 is SNEGSKA (reference sequence). After removal of 5 bases from V and 7 bases from J, the junction contained 7 bases not matched to a gene. As DNA, the CDR3 is TGCAGTGCTCCGACTAGCGGGAGGTTACACGGGGAGCTGTTTTTT. This codes for CSAPTSGRLHGELFF.

This chain connects TRBV4-2 to TRBJ1-1, with a tentative D call TRBD1 (6 bases). Deletions cut 0 bases from V and 1 base from J, with 12 bases between. Germline values: CDR1 LGHNA, CDR2 YNFKEQ. This CDR3 comprises 16 residues. The CDR3 spells CASSQDRGTPNTEAFF. Written as DNA, the CDR3 is TGTGCCAGCAGCCAAGATAGGGGGACACCGAACACTGAAGCTTTCTTT.

This clonotype was seen a few times. The V gene is TRBV7-9, the J gene TRBJ2-7; 10 positions match TRBD2. J lost 5 bases, V lost 5 bases, and 9 bases had no gene match. CDR1 is SEHNR and CDR2 is FQNEAQ in the germline V gene (reference sequence). The CDR3 loop spans 15 amino acids. In DNA, the CDR3 is TGTGCCAGCAGCATACTCCTAGCGGGGGCCGACGAGCAGTACTTC. Its protein is CASSILLAGADEQYF.

This clonotype was observed at least ten times. V gene TRBV12-3 or TRBV12-4 combines with J gene TRBJ2-2; D is unclear. CDR3 length: 13 residues. The V end lost 3 bases, the J end lost 6 bases, and 8 bases lay between the germline ends. Here the CDR3 reads CASSFEEPGELFF. CDR3 bases: TGTGCCAGCAGTTTTGAAGAGCCCGGGGAGCTGTTTTTT.

This clonotype appeared many times. The gene calls are TRBV20-1 and TRBJ2-3; perhaps TRBD1 as D (7 bases). Germline CDR1 is DFQATT and CDR2 is SNEGSKA (reference sequence). With 3 bases removed from V and 8 bases from J, the gap between germline ends came to 12 bases. This CDR3 is built from 12 residues. In nucleotides, the CDR3 is TGCAGTGCTAGGGAGGGGGCCAGTACGCAGTATTTT. This gives the protein CSAREGASTQYF.

In its sample, this clonotype was seen a few times. For the CDR3, the DNA is TGTGCCAGCAGCTTCCACGGCATTAACTCCTACGAGCAGTACTTC. It codes for CASSFHGINSYEQYF. This rearrangement joins TRBV7-9 to TRBJ2-7; D not resolved. The CDR3 is made up of 15 amino acids. Germline values: CDR1 SEHNR, CDR2 FQNEAQ (reference sequence). V was pared by 3 bases and J by 0 bases, with 12 bases between. The entire variable domain, with the rest obtained from reference TRBV7-9 and TRBJ2-7, is as follows: DTGVSQNPRHKITKRGQNVTFRCDPISEHNRLYWYRQTLGQGPEFLTYFQNEAQLEKSRLLSDRFSAERPKGSFSTLEIQRTEQGDSAMYLCASSFHGINSYEQYFGPGTRLTVT.

This clonotype was observed a few times. The rearrangement links TRBV5-1 to TRBJ2-3; the D is unclear. The germline CDR1 and CDR2 sequences are SGHRS and YFSETQ. The CDR3 has 14 residues. Between the trimmed V and J ends, which lost 0 bases and 6 bases, there was a span of 11 bases. This chain's CDR3 is CASSLDPNGDTQYF. As DNA, the CDR3 is TGCGCCAGCAGCTTGGACCCTAATGGGGATACGCAGTATTTT.

CDR3 residues: CASSEHFYEQYF. The CDR3 DNA is TGTGCCAGCAGCGAACATTTCTACGAGCAGTACTTC. The J gene is TRBJ2-7, the V gene TRBV14; D uncertain. The CDR3 runs 12 residues. CDR1 is SGHDN, CDR2 FVKESK, per germline. Between the trimmed V and J ends, which lost 5 bases and 3 bases, there was a span of 8 bases.

There are many counts of this clonotype. J is TRBJ2-1 and V is TRBV19, with D perhaps matching TRBD1 (5 bases). CDR3 length equals 11 residues. Germline CDR1 LNHDA, CDR2 SQIVND (reference sequence). Trimming removed 11 bases at V and 7 bases at J, with 12 bases between. CDR3 sequence (DNA): TGTGCCTCAGGGAATATTAATGAGCAGTTCTTC. Translating it yields CASGNINEQFF.

This clonotype was seen many times. CDR3 sequence reads: CASSRGLVNEQFF. The CDR3 DNA follows: TGCGCCAGCAGCCGGGGACTAGTCAATGAGCAGTTCTTC. The V and J genes are TRBV4-1 and TRBJ2-1; 8 bases are shared with TRBD2. Germline trimming cut 4 bases from V and 6 bases from J; bases unmatched to any gene: 2. The CDR3 is made up of 13 amino acids. CDR1 and CDR2 from the germline V gene are MGHRA and YSYEKL.

J is TRBJ2-7 and V is TRBV5-1, with D tentatively TRBD1 or TRBD2 (6 bases each). The CDR3 covers 13 residues. V shed 6 bases and J shed 4 bases, with 14 bases lying between them. The germline CDR1 and CDR2 sequences are SGHRS and YFSETQ. CDR3 bases: TGCGCCAGCACGAGGGGGGCGGAATACGAGCAGTACTTC. Translating gives CASTRGAEYEQYF.

The chain carries TRBV2 and TRBJ2-2; the match to TRBD1 covers 10 bases. J was trimmed by 4 bases and V by 5 bases; bases with no gene match: 4. Germline V gene lookup returns CDR1 SNHLY and CDR2 FYNNEI. The CDR3 has 15 residues. The CDR3 DNA follows: TGTGCCAGCAGTCCCCGGACAGGGGGCACCGGGGAGCTGTTTTTT. Encoded protein: CASSPRTGGTGELFF.

This clonotype was counted ten times or more. The gene calls are TRBV5-1 and TRBJ1-4; D possibly corresponds to TRBD1 (6 bases). The CDR3 has 15 amino acids. Germline lookup yields CDR1 SGHRS and CDR2 YFSETQ. V lost 0 bases to trimming and J lost 6 bases, with 12 bases between them. CDR3 in amino acids: CASSLAGGGDEKLFF. In DNA form, the CDR3 reads TGCGCCAGCAGCTTGGCCGGCGGGGGCGATGAAAAACTGTTTTTT.

The chain is built from TRBV4-3 and TRBJ2-1; 9 nucleotides agree with TRBD2. The CDR3 spans 16 residues. V dropped 4 bases and J dropped 4; count of bases not matched to a gene: 8. Germline CDR1 LGHNA, CDR2 YSLEER. The CDR3 is CASSPNLLAGYNEQFF. The CDR3 region has the DNA TGCGCCAGCAGCCCGAACCTCCTAGCGGGGTACAATGAGCAGTTCTTC.

This clonotype was seen a single time. The chain links TRBV27 to TRBJ2-5; TRBD2 matches at 12 bases. V shed 3 bases and J 4 bases; nucleotides not matched to a gene: 6. CDR3 length: 16 residues. Germline loops: CDR1 MNHEY, CDR2 SMNVEV (reference sequence). The CDR3 region is CASSFEPSGRGETQYF. CDR3 sequence (DNA): TGTGCCAGCAGTTTCGAGCCTAGCGGGAGGGGAGAGACCCAGTACTTC.